One sample yielded the 8 T cell receptor beta chains listed below, sequenced in a study of T cells in tumors after PD-1 blockade. Method: immunoSEQ multiplex PCR; TCRdb's copy keeps in-frame clones and lacks some. The data show roughly 48,000 clones, approximately 81% seen once. The sample here was PBMCs, taken before anti-PD-1 treatment. The origin of the receptors is a human donor with basal cell carcinoma.

This chain connects TRBV5-8 to TRBJ2-5, with D possibly being TRBD2 (6 bases). Germline V CDR1 and CDR2: SGHTS, YDEGEE. V lost 4 bases to trimming and J lost 5 bases, with 18 bases between them. The CDR3 sequence is 15 residues long. CDR3 coding DNA: TGTGCCAGCAGCCGGGGCGGAAGGGCGGGGGAGACCCAGTACTTC. Its translation is CASSRGGRAGETQYF.

The chain is built from TRBV18 and TRBJ2-3; possibly TRBD2 for D (6 bases). Germline V gives CDR1 KGHSH, CDR2 LQKENI. This CDR3 spans 13 amino acids. V was trimmed by 2 bases and J by 4 bases, leaving 7 bases between them. The CDR3 DNA sequence: TGTGCCAGCTCACCAACGGGGGCAGATACGCAGTATTTT. Protein: CASSPTGADTQYF.

This clone was detected only a few times. The V gene is TRBV24-1, the J gene TRBJ1-1; TRBD1 is a possible D gene (5 bases). V gave up 5 bases and J gave up 9 bases, with 21 bases separating them. The CDR3 consists of 15 residues. Germline V lookup: CDR1 KGHDR, CDR2 SFDVKD. The CDR3 nucleotides are TGTGCCACCAGTGGCCCCTTGAGGGGCTTTACGAAAGCTTTCTTT. Its translation is CATSGPLRGFTKAFF.

About this clone itself: The sample has other DNA sequences that encode this CDR3 too. The chain links TRBV5-5 to TRBJ2-3, with D possibly TRBD2 on 5 matching bases. The CDR3 contains 12 residues. Trimming removed 4 bases at V and 2 bases at J, with 5 bases between. The germline gives CDR1 SGHKS, CDR2 YYEKEE (reference sequence). CDR3 sequence: CASSRDTDTQYF. CDR3 nucleotides: TGTGCCAGCAGCCGGGACACAGATACGCAGTATTTT.

J is TRBJ1-1 and V is TRBV10-3, with 7 bases matching TRBD1. Unmatched junction bases numbered 8, after V lost 6 bases and J lost 1 base. Germline values: CDR1 ENHRY, CDR2 SYGVKD. There are 15 residues in the CDR3. This CDR3 is CAISNPSGGNTEAFF. The CDR3 DNA follows: TGTGCCATCAGCAACCCCTCAGGGGGGAACACTGAAGCTTTCTTT.

V gene TRBV12-3 or TRBV12-4 combines with J gene TRBJ1-5; D may be TRBD1 (5 bases). This CDR3 is built from 13 residues. V dropped 3 bases and J dropped 5 bases, with 8 bases sitting between them. The CDR3 reads CASSLTADQPQHF. CDR3 nucleotide sequence: TGTGCCAGCAGTTTGACAGCCGATCAGCCCCAGCATTTT.

A single count supports this clone. The chain joins TRBV28 to TRBJ2-5; D is tentatively TRBD1 or TRBD2 (6 bases each). V gave up 1 base and J gave up 1 base, with 10 bases separating them. CDR3 length equals 15 residues. Germline V gene sequence: CDR1 MDHEN, CDR2 SYDVKM. The CDR3 coding sequence is TGTGCCAGCAGTTTATTACAGGGAGGCCAAGAGACCCAGTACTTC. Protein product: CASSLLQGGQETQYF. Using reference TRBV28 and TRBJ2-5 for the parts outside the CDR3, the full variable domain is DVKVTQSSRYLVKRTGEKVFLECVQDMDHENMFWYRQDPGLGLRLIYFSYDVKMKEKGDIPEGYSVSREKKERFSLILESASTNQTSMYLCASSLLQGGQETQYFGPGTRLLVL.

This clone was recorded once. This chain connects TRBV13 to TRBJ2-6; D call uncertain. Trimming took off 5 bases at V and 0 bases at J, with 8 bases between the two ends. Germline loops: CDR1 PRHDT, CDR2 FYEKMQ (reference sequence). The CDR3 totals 15 residues. CDR3 loop: CASSHDSSGANVLTF. The CDR3, as DNA: TGTGCCAGCAGCCACGATTCCTCTGGGGCCAACGTCCTGACTTTC.